This passage covers 3 T cell receptor beta chains from one sample sequenced in a study of shared clonotypes between healthy human individuals. The table came from immunoSEQ multiplex PCR; TCRdb's copy has only in-frame clones and leaves some out. The sample contains 2 million to 2.5 million clones, 85% to 95% of which appear only once. The sequenced sample consisted of naive CD4+ T cells from PBMCs. The subset here: CD45RA+ positively selected. The receptors were sampled from a man in his late teens or twenties in good health. Some clones in this sample may be carry-over from other donors' samples.

In the case of this clone: Other DNA sequences in the sample encode the same CDR3. The genes are TRBV7-2 and TRBJ2-5; 8 positions match TRBD2. The CDR3 extends over 15 amino acids. Trimming at V came to 2 bases and at J to 1 base, leaving 3 bases not matched to a gene. The V gene's germline CDR1 is SGHTA and CDR2 FQGNSA. CDR3 sequence reads: CASSLSAGVQETQYF. The DNA for the CDR3 is TGTGCCAGCAGCTTATCAGCGGGGGTCCAAGAGACCCAGTACTTC.

CDR3 residues: CASGLVRSLDAPRSYNEQFF. CDR3 nucleotides: TGTGCTAGTGGTTTGGTACGGTCGTTGGACGCGCCCCGCTCCTACAATGAGCAGTTCTTC. The chain uses TRBV12-5 and TRBJ2-1; D uncertain. The CDR3 spans 20 residues. The V and J ends lost 0 bases and 0 bases respectively, with 21 bases between them. Germline loops: CDR1 LGHNT, CDR2 FRNRAP.

This chain connects TRBV28 to TRBJ1-3, with 7 bases aligning to TRBD1. Trimming removed 7 bases from V and 4 bases from J; junction bases left unmatched: 7. The CDR3 extends over 14 amino acids. Germline assignment: CDR1 MDHEN and CDR2 SYDVKM. The CDR3 protein is CASTDGTVGNTIYF. CDR3 bases: TGTGCCAGCACCGACGGGACAGTCGGAAACACCATATATTTT.